This entry features one TCR beta chain sequence. The antigen is undetermined. Primers for the PCR totalled 60 Vbeta and 13 Jbeta. Profiled with immunoSEQ multiplex PCR; TCRdb holds only in-frame clones, not every one. Here the sample spans some 110,000 clones, about 78% being singletons. The data are from a study of cytomegalovirus exposure and HLA in healthy donors. About the research overall: Caucasian-associated ancestry cluster membership applied to approximately 80% of 398 genotyped donors. General study points: Earlier results showed most TCR beta V segments being productive about 87% or about 30% of the time. Fewer N-insertions (relative to the approximately 700-donor mean) were reportedly seen in an Asian-associated ancestry cluster in a later analysis. In a later analysis, TCR beta V- and J-gene trimming showed a link to a missense DCLRE1C variant.

The clonotype was recovered from a young man in good health and CMV-seronegative. Sequencing input: PBMCs.

The CDR3 coding sequence is TGTGCCAGTAGTATCGCACGCTATAGCAATCAGCCCCAGCATTTT. This sequence encodes CASSIARYSNQPQHF. The rearrangement links TRBV19 to TRBJ1-5, with no clear D. V was clipped by 3 bases and J by 0 bases, with 9 bases between them. Germline-derived CDR1 and CDR2 are LNHDA and SQIVND (reference sequence). The length of the CDR3 is 15 residues.